Many counts were recorded for the clone carrying this T cell receptor (beta chain). Antigen specificity is unknown. This record comes from a study of response to subunit inactivated influenza vaccine. Study-wide results and caveats: Each seasonal influenza vaccination, the authors suggested, recruits few new T cells.

TCRdb re-called the RT-PCR reads with MiXCR, one entry per CDR3 protein. The sample includes around 530,000 distinct CDR3 sequences, about 10% of them seen just once. This CDR3 contains 17 residues. J lost 4 bases, V lost 2 bases, and 11 bases had no gene match. Germline V gene sequence: CDR1 SGHNT, CDR2 YENEEA. The V and J genes are TRBV11-3 and TRBJ1-5, with TRBD1 matching over 7 bases. The specimen comprised PBMCs from blood, sampled on the day of vaccination. The sequence derives from a man in his fifties or sixties who received an inactivated influenza vaccine. Here the CDR3 DNA reads TGTGCCAGCAGCTTAAGGATTTCCGGGACAGAGAATCAGCCCCAGCATTTT. Encoded protein: CASSLRISGTENQPQHF.